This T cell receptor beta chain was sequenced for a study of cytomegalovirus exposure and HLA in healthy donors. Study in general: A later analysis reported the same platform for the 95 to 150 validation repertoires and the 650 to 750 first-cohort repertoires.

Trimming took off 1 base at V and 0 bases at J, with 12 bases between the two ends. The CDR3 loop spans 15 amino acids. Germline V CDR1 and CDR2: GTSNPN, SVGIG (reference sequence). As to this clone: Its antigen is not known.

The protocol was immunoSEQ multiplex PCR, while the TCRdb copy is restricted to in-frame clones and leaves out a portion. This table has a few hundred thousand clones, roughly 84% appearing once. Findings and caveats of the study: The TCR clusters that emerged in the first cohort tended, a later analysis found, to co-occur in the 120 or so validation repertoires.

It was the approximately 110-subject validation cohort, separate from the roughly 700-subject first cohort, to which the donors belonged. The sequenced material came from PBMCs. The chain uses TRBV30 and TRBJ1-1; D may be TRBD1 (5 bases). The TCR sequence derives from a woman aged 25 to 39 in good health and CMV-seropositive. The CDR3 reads CAWSGRGGMNTEAFF. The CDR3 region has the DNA TGTGCCTGGAGTGGTAGGGGAGGGATGAACACTGAAGCTTTCTTT.